The table lists the clone carrying this T cell receptor (beta chain) with a few counts. The data are from a study of blood T cell repertoires in COVID-19. Study in general: COVID-19 samples, acute and convalescent, were from the United States, Italy and Spain. PBMCs, B-cell-depleted T cells, or T cells were the source of the cDNA or gDNA that made up the material.

In the study's own analysis: Amplified reference gene primers provided the basis for estimating nucleated cell counts. The protocol was immunoSEQ multiplex PCR, while the TCRdb copy is restricted to in-frame clones and leaves out a portion. The V and J calls and clone size were taken over from that table, and D and trimming were inferred from the DNA. This sample has around 97,000 clones, with about 90% found just once. V was cut by 0 bases and J by 7 bases, with 8 bases left in between. Germline V CDR1 and CDR2: SGHDT, YYEEEE. CDR3 length: 13 residues. This clonotype originated in a human donor in a cohort sampled during active COVID-19. The V call is TRBV5-6, the J call TRBJ1-5; the D gene is possibly TRBD1 (5 bases). Sequenced material: peripheral blood. CDR3 loop: CASSLAGLQPQHF. For the CDR3, the DNA is TGTGCCAGCAGCTTGGCAGGGCTGCAGCCCCAGCATTTT.